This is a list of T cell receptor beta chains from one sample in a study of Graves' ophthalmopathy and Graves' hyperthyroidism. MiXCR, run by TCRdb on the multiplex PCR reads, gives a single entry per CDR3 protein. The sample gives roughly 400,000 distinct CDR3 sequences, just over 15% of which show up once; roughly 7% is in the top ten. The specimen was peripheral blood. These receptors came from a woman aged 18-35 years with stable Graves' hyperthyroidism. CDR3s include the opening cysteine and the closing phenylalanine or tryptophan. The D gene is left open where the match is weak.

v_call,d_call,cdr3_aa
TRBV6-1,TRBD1,CASSPTGSEPNQPQHF
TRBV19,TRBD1,CASSIKDRGTGELFF
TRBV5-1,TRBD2,CASSKGLAGRNIKYF
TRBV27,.,CASSLGRGYGYTF
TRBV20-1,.,CSARATSSYEQYF
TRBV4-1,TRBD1,CASSHPGTGRYYEQYF
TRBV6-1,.,CASSEPSQGDWWYEQYF
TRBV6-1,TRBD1,CASSEWQGVRAQYF
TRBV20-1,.,CSARGPTLGQETQYF
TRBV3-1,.,CACSGENYEQYF
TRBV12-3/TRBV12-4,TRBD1,CASRRTGGDAEAFF
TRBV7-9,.,CASSPRGLRETQYF
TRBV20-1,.,CSASSQGMNSNQPQHF
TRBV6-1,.,CASSEGRSNTEAFF
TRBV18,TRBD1,CASSPLAGGDQPQHF
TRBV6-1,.,CASSPPRGNTEAFF
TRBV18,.,CASSPGMDQPQHF
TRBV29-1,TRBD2,CSVEVGRAEYF
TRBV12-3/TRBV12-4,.,CASSTGDGQPQHF
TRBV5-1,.,CASSPRVVTSSYEQYF
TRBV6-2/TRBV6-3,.,CASSPIGGGNQPQHF
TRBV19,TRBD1,CASSPHGRQGEETQYF
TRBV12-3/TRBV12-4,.,CASSPLSPNYGYTF
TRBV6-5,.,CASSYSRVSTDTQYF